Included here is one T cell receptor (beta chain) sequence, with context. This entry is derived from a study of control samples from healthy donors and cancer patients. Germline V lookup: CDR1 SGHTA, CDR2 FQGNSA. The V end lost 2 bases, the J end lost 6 bases, and 11 bases lay between the germline ends. There are 15 residues in the CDR3. The protocol was immunoSEQ multiplex PCR, while the TCRdb copy is restricted to in-frame clones and leaves out a portion. Of about 170,000 clones detected, roughly 95% appear once; the ten largest clones hold over 3.5%. The chain links TRBV7-2 to TRBJ1-6; D unresolved. This receptor was identified in a woman aged 60-75 years in good health. Specimen: blood. In DNA form, the CDR3 reads TGTGCCAGCAGCTTACTCCTGACGGGTAATTCACCCCTCCACTTT. Residues: CASSLLLTGNSPLHF.